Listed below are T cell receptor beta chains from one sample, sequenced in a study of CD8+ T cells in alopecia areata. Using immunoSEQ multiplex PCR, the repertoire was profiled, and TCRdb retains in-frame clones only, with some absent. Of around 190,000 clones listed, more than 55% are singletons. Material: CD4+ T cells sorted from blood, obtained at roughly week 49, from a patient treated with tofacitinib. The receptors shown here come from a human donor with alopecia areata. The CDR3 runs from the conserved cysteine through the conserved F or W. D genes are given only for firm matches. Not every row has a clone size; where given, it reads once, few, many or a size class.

CDR3 DNA: TGTGCCAGCACTTACAGGGGTTATAATTCACCCCTCCACTTT; CDR3 protein: CASTYRGYNSPLHF; clone size: NA; V gene: TRBV27; D gene: TRBD1; J gene: TRBJ1-6
CDR3 DNA: TGCGCCAGCAGCTTGAGAACGGGGATATATGAGCAGTTCTTC; CDR3 protein: CASSLRTGIYEQFF; clone size: NA; V gene: TRBV5-1; D gene: NA; J gene: TRBJ2-1
CDR3 DNA: TGTGCCATCGCCCGGGACTCTAAGGGCTATGGCTACACCTTC; CDR3 protein: CAIARDSKGYGYTF; clone size: once; V gene: TRBV10-3; D gene: NA; J gene: TRBJ1-2
CDR3 DNA: TGTGCCAGCAGTGAATCCAGGGTGTCAGATACGCAGTATTTT; CDR3 protein: CASSESRVSDTQYF; clone size: NA; V gene: TRBV25-1; D gene: NA; J gene: TRBJ2-3
CDR3 DNA: TGTGCCGCAGCGAAACCCTCCTACAATGAGCAGTTCTTC; CDR3 protein: CAAAKPSYNEQFF; clone size: NA; V gene: TRBV10-3; D gene: NA; J gene: TRBJ2-1
CDR3 DNA: TGTGCCAGCAGACGGACAGGCGACTATGGCTACACCTTC; CDR3 protein: CASRRTGDYGYTF; clone size: NA; V gene: TRBV11-2; D gene: TRBD1; J gene: TRBJ1-2
CDR3 DNA: TGTGCTAGTGGTTTGGTACCCGACAGGGCTAACACTGAAGCTTTCTTT; CDR3 protein: CASGLVPDRANTEAFF; clone size: few; V gene: TRBV12-5; D gene: TRBD1; J gene: TRBJ1-1
CDR3 DNA: TGTGCCAGTAGTAACAGCAGGGGGAATTCACCCCTCCACTTT; CDR3 protein: CASSNSRGNSPLHF; clone size: NA; V gene: TRBV19; D gene: TRBD1; J gene: TRBJ1-6
CDR3 DNA: TGTGCCAGCAGTCCGACAGGGTCCTACGAGCAGTACTTC; CDR3 protein: CASSPTGSYEQYF; clone size: NA; V gene: TRBV6-5; D gene: TRBD1; J gene: TRBJ2-7
CDR3 DNA: TGTGCCAGCAGCTTAGTGGACAACTCTAACTATGGCTACACCTTC; CDR3 protein: CASSLVDNSNYGYTF; clone size: few; V gene: TRBV7-2; D gene: NA; J gene: TRBJ1-2
CDR3 DNA: TGTGCCTGGAGTGGGACAGGGGACAGAGCTTTCTTT; CDR3 protein: CAWSGTGDRAFF; clone size: NA; V gene: TRBV30; D gene: TRBD1; J gene: TRBJ1-1
CDR3 DNA: TGTGCCAGTAGTATTGGCTTCGCAGGGGCTTTGGGGACTGAAGCTTTCTTT; CDR3 protein: CASSIGFAGALGTEAFF; clone size: NA; V gene: TRBV19; D gene: NA; J gene: TRBJ1-1
CDR3 DNA: TGTGCCACCAGCGGGGTAAATCAGCCCCAGCATTTT; CDR3 protein: CATSGVNQPQHF; clone size: NA; V gene: TRBV15; D gene: NA; J gene: TRBJ1-5
CDR3 DNA: TGTGCCTGGAAAACCTCGGACGAGCAGTACTTC; CDR3 protein: CAWKTSDEQYF; clone size: many; V gene: TRBV30; D gene: NA; J gene: TRBJ2-7
CDR3 DNA: TGTGCCTGGAGTACCGAGGCGGATGGCTACACCTTC; CDR3 protein: CAWSTEADGYTF; clone size: few; V gene: TRBV30; D gene: NA; J gene: TRBJ1-2
CDR3 DNA: TGCGCCAGCAGCCAGAGGGGACAGGGAGTATATAATTCACCCCTCCACTTT; CDR3 protein: CASSQRGQGVYNSPLHF; clone size: few; V gene: TRBV4-3; D gene: TRBD1; J gene: TRBJ1-6
CDR3 DNA: TGTGCCAGCAGGGCAGGGGGCAACACCGGGGAGCTGTTTTTT; CDR3 protein: CASRAGGNTGELFF; clone size: once; V gene: TRBV7-2; D gene: TRBD1; J gene: TRBJ2-2
CDR3 DNA: TGCGCCAGCAGCCAAGAGTTTTGGGGTGAAAAACTGTTTTTT; CDR3 protein: CASSQEFWGEKLFF; clone size: NA; V gene: TRBV4-3; D gene: NA; J gene: TRBJ1-4
CDR3 DNA: TGCGCCAGCAGTGTAAGCCGGGAGACCCAGTACTTC; CDR3 protein: CASSVSRETQYF; clone size: NA; V gene: TRBV10-2; D gene: NA; J gene: TRBJ2-5
CDR3 DNA: TGTGCCTGGAGTCAGGGGCCCTATGGCTACACCTTC; CDR3 protein: CAWSQGPYGYTF; clone size: once; V gene: TRBV30; D gene: NA; J gene: TRBJ1-2
CDR3 DNA: TGTGCCACCAGCAGAGGGCCGAACACTGAAGCTTTCTTT; CDR3 protein: CATSRGPNTEAFF; clone size: NA; V gene: TRBV15; D gene: NA; J gene: TRBJ1-1
CDR3 DNA: TGCAGCGCAGGGACAGGGGCAACCTCTGGGGCCAACGTCCTGACTTTC; CDR3 protein: CSAGTGATSGANVLTF; clone size: NA; V gene: TRBV29-1; D gene: TRBD1; J gene: TRBJ2-6
CDR3 DNA: TGTGCCTGGAGTGTAGGGGGGGGCGAGCAGTACTTC; CDR3 protein: CAWSVGGGEQYF; clone size: NA; V gene: TRBV30; D gene: NA; J gene: TRBJ2-7
CDR3 DNA: TGCAGTGCTATCCAGGACAGCACGGGGTTCTTC; CDR3 protein: CSAIQDSTGFF; clone size: NA; V gene: TRBV20-1; D gene: NA; J gene: TRBJ2-1
CDR3 DNA: TGTGCCAGCAGGACACTAGCGACGAACACCGGGGAGCTGTTTTTT; CDR3 protein: CASRTLATNTGELFF; clone size: NA; V gene: TRBV6-5; D gene: TRBD2; J gene: TRBJ2-2
CDR3 DNA: TGTGCCAGCAGCTTAGCGGGGGCGCTCACTGAAGCTTTCTTT; CDR3 protein: CASSLAGALTEAFF; clone size: NA; V gene: TRBV7-2; D gene: NA; J gene: TRBJ1-1
CDR3 DNA: TGTGCCAGCAGTGAGACCCCCACTGAAGCTTTCTTT; CDR3 protein: CASSETPTEAFF; clone size: once; V gene: TRBV6-1; D gene: NA; J gene: TRBJ1-1
CDR3 DNA: TGTGCCTGGAGTGTACAAACAGGGGGAAACACCATATATTTT; CDR3 protein: CAWSVQTGGNTIYF; clone size: NA; V gene: TRBV30; D gene: NA; J gene: TRBJ1-3
CDR3 DNA: TGCGCCAGCAGCCACCAGGGAGTAGGTACTGAAGCTTTCTTT; CDR3 protein: CASSHQGVGTEAFF; clone size: NA; V gene: TRBV4-3; D gene: NA; J gene: TRBJ1-1
CDR3 DNA: TGTGCCAGCAGTGAAGTCGGGACACAAGAGACCCAGTACTTC; CDR3 protein: CASSEVGTQETQYF; clone size: once; V gene: TRBV6-1; D gene: NA; J gene: TRBJ2-5
CDR3 DNA: TGTGCCAGCAGCCAACAGCAGAATTCACCCCTCCACTTT; CDR3 protein: CASSQQQNSPLHF; clone size: once; V gene: TRBV14; D gene: NA; J gene: TRBJ1-6
CDR3 DNA: TGTGCCAGCAGCCTGGACCCCTGGGGTGAGCAGTTCTTC; CDR3 protein: CASSLDPWGEQFF; clone size: many; V gene: TRBV11-3; D gene: NA; J gene: TRBJ2-1
CDR3 DNA: TGTGCCAGCAGCTTGGGAGCGGGGGGTCTGGATACGCAGTATTTT; CDR3 protein: CASSLGAGGLDTQYF; clone size: few; V gene: TRBV11-2; D gene: TRBD2; J gene: TRBJ2-3
CDR3 DNA: TGTGCCAGCAGTGAACGTGGTGAGACCCAGTACTTC; CDR3 protein: CASSERGETQYF; clone size: NA; V gene: TRBV2; D gene: NA; J gene: TRBJ2-5
CDR3 DNA: TGTGCCAGCAGCGCCCCCATGAACACTGAAGCTTTCTTT; CDR3 protein: CASSAPMNTEAFF; clone size: NA; V gene: TRBV9; D gene: NA; J gene: TRBJ1-1
CDR3 DNA: TGCGCCAGCAGCTTGGAGGCAGGAGACGAGCAGTACTTC; CDR3 protein: CASSLEAGDEQYF; clone size: NA; V gene: TRBV5-1; D gene: NA; J gene: TRBJ2-7
CDR3 DNA: TGTGCCAGCACCACTCCAGCCCGACAGGGGGGAGATGAGCAGTTCTTC; CDR3 protein: CASTTPARQGGDEQFF; clone size: NA; V gene: TRBV11-3; D gene: TRBD1; J gene: TRBJ2-1
CDR3 DNA: TGCGCCAGCAGCTCCGTAGGGTCGGAGCGCATTCAGTACTTC; CDR3 protein: CASSSVGSERIQYF; clone size: once; V gene: TRBV5-1; D gene: NA; J gene: TRBJ2-4
CDR3 DNA: TGTGCCAGCAGCCCCGGAAAGGAAAAACTGTTTTTT; CDR3 protein: CASSPGKEKLFF; clone size: medium-sized; V gene: TRBV6-6; D gene: NA; J gene: TRBJ1-4
CDR3 DNA: TGTGCCAGCTCACCTGCCGGGACAGCCACCGGGGAGCTGTTTTTT; CDR3 protein: CASSPAGTATGELFF; clone size: NA; V gene: TRBV18; D gene: TRBD1; J gene: TRBJ2-2
CDR3 DNA: TGCAGCGTTGAACTTATGGGACAGGGGACCTATGGCTACACCTTC; CDR3 protein: CSVELMGQGTYGYTF; clone size: once; V gene: TRBV29-1; D gene: TRBD1; J gene: TRBJ1-2
CDR3 DNA: TGTGCCAGCAGCCGGACAGGGGGCGCTAATGAAAAACTGTTTTTT; CDR3 protein: CASSRTGGANEKLFF; clone size: once; V gene: TRBV14; D gene: TRBD1; J gene: TRBJ1-4
CDR3 DNA: TGTGCCAGCAGCTTACCTGGTATGGCTTTCTTT; CDR3 protein: CASSLPGMAFF; clone size: NA; V gene: TRBV11-2; D gene: NA; J gene: TRBJ1-1
CDR3 DNA: TGTGCCAGCAGTGAACAACCGAGGTCCACAGGGGCGGCGCAGTATTTT; CDR3 protein: CASSEQPRSTGAAQYF; clone size: NA; V gene: TRBV6-1; D gene: TRBD1; J gene: TRBJ2-3
CDR3 DNA: TGTGCCAGCAGCTCTAGCGGGGGGCAATCCTACAATGAGCAGTTCTTC; CDR3 protein: CASSSSGGQSYNEQFF; clone size: NA; V gene: TRBV7-9; D gene: TRBD2; J gene: TRBJ2-1
CDR3 DNA: TGCAGCGTTGAACCCTCAATAGCCCGCGGTGAGCAGTTCTTC; CDR3 protein: CSVEPSIARGEQFF; clone size: NA; V gene: TRBV29-1; D gene: NA; J gene: TRBJ2-1
CDR3 DNA: TGTGCCAGCACCGGCAATGAGCAGTTCTTC; CDR3 protein: CASTGNEQFF; clone size: NA; V gene: TRBV2; D gene: NA; J gene: TRBJ2-1
CDR3 DNA: TGTGCCAGCAGCTTACGGGGGATAGCGGGATTCTCCTACAATGAGCAGTTCTTC; CDR3 protein: CASSLRGIAGFSYNEQFF; clone size: NA; V gene: TRBV7-2; D gene: TRBD2; J gene: TRBJ2-1
CDR3 DNA: TGTGCCAGCAGCTCCCAAGAGACCCAGTACTTC; CDR3 protein: CASSSQETQYF; clone size: NA; V gene: TRBV7-2; D gene: NA; J gene: TRBJ2-5
CDR3 DNA: TGCGCCAGCAGCCAAGATGGGGGGACGTCTATCACAGATACGCAGTATTTT; CDR3 protein: CASSQDGGTSITDTQYF; clone size: few; V gene: TRBV4-3; D gene: NA; J gene: TRBJ2-3
CDR3 DNA: TGCAGCGTTAGGGAAACCTACGAGCAGTACTTC; CDR3 protein: CSVRETYEQYF; clone size: NA; V gene: TRBV29-1; D gene: NA; J gene: TRBJ2-7
CDR3 DNA: TGCGCCAGCAGCGGGGGTGGCACAGATACGCAGTATTTT; CDR3 protein: CASSGGGTDTQYF; clone size: NA; V gene: TRBV4-1; D gene: NA; J gene: TRBJ2-3
CDR3 DNA: TGTGCCAGCAGTGTAAACTACGAGCAGTACTTC; CDR3 protein: CASSVNYEQYF; clone size: NA; V gene: TRBV25-1; D gene: NA; J gene: TRBJ2-7